This entry lists 22 T cell receptor beta chains sequenced from one sample in a study of cytomegalovirus exposure and HLA in healthy donors. PCR employed 60 Vbeta and 13 Jbeta primers. Method: immunoSEQ multiplex PCR; TCRdb's copy keeps in-frame clones and lacks some. Of approximately 110,000 clones in the sample, approximately 70% were seen once. Sequenced input: PBMCs. The origin of the receptors is a man aged 25 to 40 in good health and CMV-seronegative.

The rearrangement links TRBV11-1 to TRBJ1-1; D gene unclear. Trimming shortened V by 2 bases and J by 1 base, and 8 bases separated the two germline ends. Germline V lookup: CDR1 SGHAT, CDR2 FQDESV (reference sequence). The length of the CDR3 is 14 residues. CDR3 DNA: TGTGCCAGCAGCTTAATGAGGGCGAACACTGAAGCTTTCTTT. Translating it yields CASSLMRANTEAFF.

This clone was recorded a few times. J is TRBJ2-1 and V is TRBV10-3, with 9 positions matching TRBD1. Germline V gene data show CDR1 as ENHRY and CDR2 as SYGVKD. The CDR3 consists of 14 residues. Trimming removed 2 bases from V and 12 bases from J; junction bases left unmatched: 8. The CDR3 protein is CAISEADRGGGQFF. CDR3 DNA sequence: TGTGCCATCAGTGAGGCGGACAGGGGCGGCGGGCAGTTCTTC.

The chain couples TRBV7-8 to TRBJ1-1, with 7 bases identical to TRBD1. V was pared by 2 bases and J by 3 bases, with 3 bases of the junction left unmatched. CDR1 SGHVS and CDR2 FQNEAQ come from the germline V gene. The length of the CDR3 is 14 residues. Written as DNA, the CDR3 is TGTGCCAGCAGCTTATGGGACAGTGACACTGAAGCTTTCTTT. It yields the protein CASSLWDSDTEAFF.

The chain recombines TRBV7-9 with TRBJ2-1, with a possible D match to TRBD2 (5 bases). The CDR3 sequence is 15 residues long. The V and J ends lost 6 bases and 0 bases respectively, with 12 bases between them. Germline CDR1 reads SEHNR; CDR2 reads FQNEAQ (reference sequence). The CDR3 bases are TGTGCCAGCAGGACGAGGGCCACCTCCTACAATGAGCAGTTCTTC. Protein: CASRTRATSYNEQFF.

The chain uses TRBV5-6 and TRBJ2-7; D uncertain. The CDR3 totals 15 residues. Trimming removed 2 bases at V and 1 base at J, with 13 bases between. The germline V gene encodes CDR1 SGHDT and CDR2 YYEEEE. In DNA, the CDR3 is TGTGCCAGCAGCTTCTCAGCGTCACAATCCTACGAGCAGTACTTC. Protein: CASSFSASQSYEQYF.

This clone turned up a few times. V and J are TRBV2 and TRBJ2-1; a weak D match, TRBD1 (5 bases). V lost 6 bases to trimming and J lost 1 base, with 10 bases between them. CDR3 length: 14 residues. Germline CDR1 is SNHLY and CDR2 is FYNNEI. In DNA, the CDR3 is TGTGCCAGCAGCTTCAGGGATTCCTACAATGAGCAGTTCTTC. Residues: CASSFRDSYNEQFF.

V gene TRBV29-1 combines with J gene TRBJ2-5, with D tentatively TRBD1 (6 bases). Germline V lookup: CDR1 SQVTM, CDR2 ANQGSEA. V was clipped by 6 bases and J by 1 base, with 15 bases between them. The CDR3 length is 14 residues. The CDR3 region is CSVPLTGPQETQYF. DNA of the CDR3: TGCAGCGTCCCCCTGACAGGACCCCAAGAGACCCAGTACTTC.

The CDR3 nucleotides are TGTGCCAGTGAGGGGACAGCAAATCAGCCCCAGCATTTT. This translates into CASEGTANQPQHF. The rearrangement links TRBV19 to TRBJ1-5; the match to TRBD1 covers 7 bases. Trimming removed 8 bases from V and 4 bases from J; junction bases left unmatched: 5. CDR3 length equals 13 residues. Germline CDR1 is LNHDA and CDR2 is SQIVND (reference sequence). The whole variable domain, remainder taken from reference TRBV19 and TRBJ1-5, is DGGITQSPKYLFRKEGQNVTLSCEQNLNHDAMYWYRQDPGQGLRLIYYSQIVNDFQKGDIAEGYSVSREKKESFPLTVTSAQKNPTAFYLCASEGTANQPQHFGDGTRLSIL.

The chain is built from TRBV28 and TRBJ1-2, with a possible D match to TRBD1 (5 bases). Germline CDR1 is MDHEN and CDR2 is SYDVKM. The V end lost 10 bases, the J end lost 7 bases, and 19 bases lay between the germline ends. The CDR3 covers 13 residues. This CDR3 reads CATSSFNQGGYTF. In nucleotides, the CDR3 is TGTGCCACCAGCTCCTTCAATCAGGGTGGCTACACCTTC.

The rearrangement uses TRBV30 and TRBJ1-6, with D perhaps TRBD1 (5 bases). The CDR3 is 13 residues long. The germline CDR1 and CDR2 sequences are GTSNPN and SVGIG (reference sequence). V lost 2 bases, J lost 7 bases, and 9 bases lay in between. CDR3 protein: CAWSWKGNSPLHF. CDR3 coding DNA: TGTGCCTGGAGTTGGAAGGGGAATTCACCCCTCCACTTT.

The genes are TRBV6-6 and TRBJ2-3; 7 bases are a match to TRBD1. Germline CDR1 MNHNY, CDR2 SVGAGI (reference sequence). This CDR3 is 15 amino acids long. J was trimmed by 6 bases and V by 5 bases; bases with no gene match: 11. The CDR3 DNA reads as TGTGCCAGCAGTCCCGGACAGGATGTAGGGGATACGCAGTATTTT. Protein product: CASSPGQDVGDTQYF.

V is TRBV28 and J is TRBJ1-1, with D maybe TRBD1 (5 bases). V shed 6 bases and J shed 0 bases, with 17 bases lying between them. This CDR3 comprises 16 residues. Germline-derived CDR1 and CDR2 are MDHEN and SYDVKM. CDR3 protein: CASSPQWRGLNTEAFF. The DNA for the CDR3 is TGTGCCAGCAGCCCCCAGTGGCGGGGACTGAACACTGAAGCTTTCTTT.

Remarks on this clone: Without the conserved terminal phenylalanine or tryptophan, this CDR3 likely stems from a read error. The CDR3 coding sequence is TGTGCCAGCAGTGTAAGGACAGGGGCGTCTGGCTACACCCTC. It is translated as CASSVRTGASGYTL. The chain is built from TRBV6-1 and TRBJ1-2; 9 bases agree with TRBD1. Trimming at V came to 4 bases and at J to 7 bases, leaving 7 bases not matched to a gene. This CDR3 is 14 amino acids long. Per the germline V gene, CDR1 is MNHNS and CDR2 is SASEGT.

This clone was counted a few times. The V gene is TRBV29-1, the J gene TRBJ2-3; 11 bases map to TRBD2. CDR3 size: 14 residues. Germline V gene sequence: CDR1 SQVTM, CDR2 ANQGSEA. V lost 6 bases and J lost 3; bases outside the gene matches: 5. For the CDR3, the DNA is TGCAGCGTGGGGGCTAGCGGGAGGACAGATACGCAGTATTTT. Translated: CSVGASGRTDTQYF.

The chain combines TRBV13 with TRBJ1-6, with D unresolved. From germline, CDR1 is PRHDT and CDR2 FYEKMQ (reference sequence). The CDR3 has 13 residues. V lost 2 bases and J lost 11, with 10 bases in between. CDR3 protein: CASSLLNGPPLHF. CDR3 in DNA: TGTGCCAGCAGCTTACTTAATGGGCCACCCCTCCACTTT.

The chain combines TRBV2 with TRBJ2-5; D call uncertain. The CDR3 runs to 14 residues. In germline, CDR1 is SNHLY, CDR2 FYNNEI. V dropped 6 bases and J dropped 2 bases, with 13 bases sitting between them. The CDR3 here is CASSLDAGQETQYF. The CDR3, as DNA: TGTGCCAGCAGCCTTGACGCAGGTCAAGAGACCCAGTACTTC.

The genes are TRBV30 and TRBJ2-1; 9 bases line up with TRBD2. The CDR3 is 12 amino acids. J gave up 9 bases and V 7 bases, and 7 bases lay outside the gene matches. Germline lookup yields CDR1 GTSNPN and CDR2 SVGIG (reference sequence). The CDR3 coding sequence is TGTGCCTTAGCGGGAGATCAGACTGAGCAGTTCTTC. Encoded protein: CALAGDQTEQFF. The full variable domain, rest sourced from reference TRBV30 and TRBJ2-1, is SQTIHQWPATLVQPVGSPLSLECTVEGTSNPNLYWYRQAAGRGLQLLFYSVGIGQISSEVPQNLSASRPQDRQFILSSKKLLLSDSGFYLCALAGDQTEQFFGPGTRLTVL.

The CDR3 DNA reads as TGTGCCAGCAGCTTACATTCCGTTGGGGGGTTGGAGACCCAGTACTTC. Protein: CASSLHSVGGLETQYF. The chain carries TRBV7-8 and TRBJ2-5; perhaps TRBD2 as D (6 bases). Germline CDR1 SGHVS, CDR2 FQNEAQ. Trimming took off 2 bases at V and 5 bases at J, with 18 bases between the two ends. This CDR3 is built from 16 residues.

The rearrangement joins TRBV29-1 to TRBJ1-5; no clear D. V was trimmed by 4 bases and J by 1 base, leaving 8 bases between them. The CDR3 consists of 13 residues. Germline V gene lookup returns CDR1 SQVTM and CDR2 ANQGSEA. This chain's CDR3 is CSVVAGSNQPQHF. The DNA of the CDR3 is TGCAGCGTTGTGGCCGGGAGCAATCAGCCCCAGCATTTT.

This rearrangement joins TRBV23-1 to TRBJ2-1; 11 bases line up with TRBD2. TRBV23-1 is an ORF, with its function uncertain. Trimming removed 2 bases from V and 3 bases from J; junction bases left unmatched: 15. This CDR3 has 20 amino acids. The CDR3 spells CASSQGKTLAGEVDYNEQFF. Here the CDR3 DNA reads TGCGCCAGCAGTCAAGGGAAAACACTAGCGGGAGAGGTGGACTACAATGAGCAGTTCTTC.

In this sample, this clone turned up a few times. The chain recombines TRBV13 with TRBJ1-1; D is uncertain. The length of the CDR3 is 14 residues. The germline V gene encodes CDR1 PRHDT and CDR2 FYEKMQ (reference sequence). Trimming took off 3 bases at V and 1 base at J, with 9 bases between the two ends. CDR3 in DNA: TGTGCCAGCAGCTTTGGGAGCGGGAACACTGAAGCTTTCTTT. It specifies CASSFGSGNTEAFF. The full variable domain, rest sourced from reference TRBV13 and TRBJ1-1, is AAGVIQSPRHLIKEKRETATLKCYPIPRHDTVYWYQQGPGQDPQFLISFYEKMQSDKGSIPDRFSAQQFSDYHSELNMSSLELGDSALYFCASSFGSGNTEAFFGQGTRLTVV.

This clone was recorded a few times. No conserved phenylalanine or tryptophan is present at the end of the CDR3, so a read error is the likely explanation. This chain connects TRBV19 to TRBJ1-2; 8 nucleotides match TRBD1. With V trimmed by 5 bases and J by 5 bases, 7 bases remained unmatched. The CDR3 loop spans 14 amino acids. Germline V gene lookup returns CDR1 LNHDA and CDR2 SQIVND (reference sequence). The CDR3 bases are TGTGCCAGTAGTGACAGGGGAACGCTATATGGCTACACCCTC. Protein: CASSDRGTLYGYTL.